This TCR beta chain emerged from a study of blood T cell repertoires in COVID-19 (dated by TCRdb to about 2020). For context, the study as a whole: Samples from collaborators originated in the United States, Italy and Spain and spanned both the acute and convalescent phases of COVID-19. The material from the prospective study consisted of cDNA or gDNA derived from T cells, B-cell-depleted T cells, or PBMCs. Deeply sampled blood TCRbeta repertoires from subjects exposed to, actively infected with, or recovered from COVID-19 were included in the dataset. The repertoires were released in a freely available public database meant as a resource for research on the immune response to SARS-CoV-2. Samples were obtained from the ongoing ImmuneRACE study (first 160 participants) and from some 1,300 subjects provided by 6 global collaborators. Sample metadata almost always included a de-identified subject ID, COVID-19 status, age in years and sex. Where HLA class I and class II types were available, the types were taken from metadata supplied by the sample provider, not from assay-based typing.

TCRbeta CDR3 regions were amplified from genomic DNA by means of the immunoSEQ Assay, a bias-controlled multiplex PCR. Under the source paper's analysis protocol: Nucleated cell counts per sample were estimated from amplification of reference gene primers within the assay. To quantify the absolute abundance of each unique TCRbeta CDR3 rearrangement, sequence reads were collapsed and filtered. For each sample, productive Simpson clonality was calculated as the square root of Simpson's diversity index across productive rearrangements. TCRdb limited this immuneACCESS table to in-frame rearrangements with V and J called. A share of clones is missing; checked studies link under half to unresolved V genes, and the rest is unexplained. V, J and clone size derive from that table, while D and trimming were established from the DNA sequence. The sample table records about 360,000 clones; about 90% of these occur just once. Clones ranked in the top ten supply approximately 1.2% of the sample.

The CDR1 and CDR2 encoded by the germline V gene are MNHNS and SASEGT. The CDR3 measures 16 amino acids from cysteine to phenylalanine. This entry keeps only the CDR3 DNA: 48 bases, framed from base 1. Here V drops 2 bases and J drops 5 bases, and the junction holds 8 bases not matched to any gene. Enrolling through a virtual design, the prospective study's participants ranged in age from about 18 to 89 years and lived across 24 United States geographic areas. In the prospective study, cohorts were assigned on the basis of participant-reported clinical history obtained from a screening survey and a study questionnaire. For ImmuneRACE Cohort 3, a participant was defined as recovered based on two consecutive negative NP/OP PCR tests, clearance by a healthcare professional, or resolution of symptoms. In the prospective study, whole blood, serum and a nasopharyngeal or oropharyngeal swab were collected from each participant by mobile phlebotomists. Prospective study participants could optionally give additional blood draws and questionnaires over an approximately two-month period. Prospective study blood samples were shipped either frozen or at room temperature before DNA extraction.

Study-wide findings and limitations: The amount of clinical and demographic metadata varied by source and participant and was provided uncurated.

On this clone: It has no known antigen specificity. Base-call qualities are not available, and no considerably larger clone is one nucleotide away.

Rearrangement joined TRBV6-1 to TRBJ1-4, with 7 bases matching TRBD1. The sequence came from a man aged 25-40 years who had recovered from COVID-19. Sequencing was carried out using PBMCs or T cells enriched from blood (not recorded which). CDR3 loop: CASSETPWTGNEKLFF. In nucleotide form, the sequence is TGTGCCAGCAGTGAAACCCCATGGACAGGCAATGAAAAACTGTTTTTT.